The entry below gives a single T cell receptor (beta chain) sequence along with its context. Its antigen remains unknown. This sample is drawn from a study of CD8+CD57+ T cells in acquired aplastic anemia. Study-wide background: Yields of DNA that came from sorted CD4+ and CD8+ cells averaged about 3.3 ug. Study-wide results and caveats: For CD8+ Simpson's diversity, patients and controls showed no significant difference.

In patients chosen for sequencing, flow cytometry had shown CD8+CD57+ cell expansion. The germline V and J ends were trimmed by 0 bases and 4 bases, with 12 bases remaining between them. This CDR3 contains 15 residues. Germline CDR1 ENHRY, CDR2 SYGVKD. The template for TCR beta VDJ and CDR3 sequence profiling was genomic DNA. TCRdb re-called the reads through MiXCR, storing one row per CDR3 protein. The sample consists of 250,000 to 350,000 distinct CDR3 sequences, 45% to 65% of them appearing once. The genes are TRBV10-3 and TRBJ1-1; no firm D call. The sequence derives from a human donor with aplastic anemia. The material sequenced was sorted CD4+, CD8+, or CD8+CD57+ T cells (not recorded which) from PBMCs. CDR3 region: CAISESDPKSTEAFF. The CDR3 DNA sequence: TGTGCCATCAGTGAGTCGGATCCTAAGAGCACTGAAGCTTTCTTT.